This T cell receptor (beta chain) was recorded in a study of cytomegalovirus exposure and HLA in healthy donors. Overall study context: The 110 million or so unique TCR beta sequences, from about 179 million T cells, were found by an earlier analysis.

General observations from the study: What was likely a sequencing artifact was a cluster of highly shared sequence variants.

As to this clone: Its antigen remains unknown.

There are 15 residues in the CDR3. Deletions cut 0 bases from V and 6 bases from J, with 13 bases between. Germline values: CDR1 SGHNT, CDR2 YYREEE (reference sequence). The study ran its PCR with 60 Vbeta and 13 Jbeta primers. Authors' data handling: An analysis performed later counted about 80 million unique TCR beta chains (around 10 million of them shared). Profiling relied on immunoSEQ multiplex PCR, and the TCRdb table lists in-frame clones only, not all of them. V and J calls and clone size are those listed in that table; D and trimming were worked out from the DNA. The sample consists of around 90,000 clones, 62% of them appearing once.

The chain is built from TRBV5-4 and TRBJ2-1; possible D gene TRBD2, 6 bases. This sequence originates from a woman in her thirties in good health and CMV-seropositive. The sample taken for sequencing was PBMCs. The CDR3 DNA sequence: TGTGCCAGCAGCTTGGATAGCGGACAACGCAATGAGCAGTTCTTC. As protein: CASSLDSGQRNEQFF. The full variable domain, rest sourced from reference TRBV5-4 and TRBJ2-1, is ETGVTQSPTHLIKTRGQQVTLRCSSQSGHNTVSWYQQALGQGPQFIFQYYREEENGRGNFPPRFSGLQFPNYSSELNVNALELDDSALYLCASSLDSGQRNEQFFGPGTRLTVL.